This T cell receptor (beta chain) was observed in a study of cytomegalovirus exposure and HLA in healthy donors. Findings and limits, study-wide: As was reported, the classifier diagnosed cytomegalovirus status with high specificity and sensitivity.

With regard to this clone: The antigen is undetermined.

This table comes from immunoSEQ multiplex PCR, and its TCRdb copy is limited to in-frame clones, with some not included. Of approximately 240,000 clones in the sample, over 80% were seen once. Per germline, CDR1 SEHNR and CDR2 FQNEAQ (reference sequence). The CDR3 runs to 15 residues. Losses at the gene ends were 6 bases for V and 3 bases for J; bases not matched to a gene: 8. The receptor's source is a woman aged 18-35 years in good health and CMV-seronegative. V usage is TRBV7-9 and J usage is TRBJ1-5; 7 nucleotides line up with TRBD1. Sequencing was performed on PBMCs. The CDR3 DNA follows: TGTGCCAGCAGGAACGGACAGGTTCCCAATCAGCCCCAGCATTTT. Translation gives CASRNGQVPNQPQHF.